This TCR beta chain was identified during a study of cytomegalovirus exposure and HLA in healthy donors. This clone has only a few counts. This CDR3 has 15 amino acids. Unmatched junction bases numbered 1, after V lost 1 base and J lost 3 bases. CDR1 MNHNS and CDR2 SASEGT come from the germline V gene. With 60 Vbeta and 13 Jbeta primers, the PCR was carried out. In the original workflow: In a later analysis, some 80 million unique TCR beta chains included roughly 11 million shared by two or more donors. Some clones are missing from TCRdb's copy, which holds only in-frame ones; the method was immunoSEQ multiplex PCR. From that table come the V and J calls and clone size; the DNA was used to work out D and trimming. This sample yields 120,000 or so clones, of which roughly 14% are seen a single time; 1.9% belongs to the top ten.

The clonotype comes from a woman between 18 and 30 years old in good health and CMV-seronegative. This chain joins TRBV6-1 and TRBJ2-3, with TRBD2 matching over 10 bases. The sample was PBMCs. Here the CDR3 DNA reads TGTGCCAGCAGTGAAGTACTAGCGGGGACAGATACGCAGTATTTT. Protein sequence: CASSEVLAGTDTQYF.